This entry lists 21 T cell receptor beta chains sequenced from one sample in a study of OX40 agonist ivuxolimab in advanced cancers. TCRdb keeps only in-frame clones here, not all; method: immunoSEQ multiplex PCR. The sample holds tens of thousands of clones; 83% are singletons and the top ten take approximately 2.8%. Here the sequenced sample was CD4+ or CD8+ T cells sorted from blood, taken in a trial of the OX40 agonist ivuxolimab. The receptors shown here come from an adult with an advanced solid tumor such as melanoma, head and neck, liver or kidney cancer.

The V and J genes are TRBV19 and TRBJ2-7, with 7 bases matching TRBD2. V was clipped by 6 bases and J by 3 bases; unmatched bases: 11. In germline, CDR1 is LNHDA, CDR2 SQIVND (reference sequence). This CDR3 is built from 15 residues. The CDR3 coding sequence is TGTGCCAGTAGGGGGGGGTTAGGCAGAAACTACGAGCAGTACTTC. Encoded protein: CASRGGLGRNYEQYF. Based on the CDR3 plus reference TRBV19 and TRBJ2-7, the full variable domain is DGGITQSPKYLFRKEGQNVTLSCEQNLNHDAMYWYRQDPGQGLRLIYYSQIVNDFQKGDIAEGYSVSREKKESFPLTVTSAQKNPTAFYLCASRGGLGRNYEQYFGPGTRLTVT.

This chain connects TRBV19 to TRBJ1-1; no reliable D call. The CDR3 contains 15 residues. V was clipped by 7 bases and J by 4 bases, with 19 bases between them. The germline gives CDR1 LNHDA, CDR2 SQIVND (reference sequence). This CDR3 is CASKSLVRRPTEAFF. As DNA, the CDR3 is TGTGCCAGTAAGTCCCTCGTCCGAAGGCCCACTGAAGCTTTCTTT.

The chain has TRBV28 and TRBJ2-4; 11 nucleotides align to TRBD2. V shed 3 bases, J shed 1 base, and the junction held 8 bases outside the gene matches. There are 18 residues in the CDR3. Germline V gives CDR1 MDHEN, CDR2 SYDVKM. CDR3 amino acids: CASSFVTSGSLAKNIQYF. Written as DNA, the CDR3 is TGTGCCAGCAGTTTTGTAACTAGCGGGAGTCTGGCCAAAAACATTCAGTACTTC.

This clone appeared a single time. The rearrangement joins TRBV5-1 to TRBJ2-1, with 7 bases lining up with TRBD2. This CDR3 region has 18 residues. V shed 3 bases and J 8 bases; nucleotides not matched to a gene: 20. Germline V gives CDR1 SGHRS, CDR2 YFSETQ. CDR3 sequence reads: CASSSRQGRGSISDEQFF. Written as DNA, the CDR3 is TGCGCCAGCAGCTCAAGACAAGGGCGGGGGTCTATTAGCGATGAGCAGTTCTTC.

This clone has a handful of counts. The CDR3 protein is CASSAQGALNEKLFF. The CDR3 nucleotides read TGCGCCAGCAGCGCGCAGGGGGCTCTTAATGAAAAACTGTTTTTT. This chain joins TRBV5-1 and TRBJ1-4; 8 bases are shared with TRBD1. There are 15 residues in the CDR3. Looked up from germline, CDR1 is SGHRS and CDR2 is YFSETQ. Trimming removed 4 bases from V and 4 bases from J; junction bases left unmatched: 6.

V gene TRBV29-1 combines with J gene TRBJ1-2, with D unresolved. Germline values: CDR1 SQVTM, CDR2 ANQGSEA. The germline V and J ends were trimmed by 6 bases and 8 bases, with 22 bases remaining between them. The CDR3 loop spans 14 amino acids. For the CDR3, the DNA is TGCAGCGTCGGCCAGGCTTCACCCGGATTCGGCTACACCTTC. It encodes CSVGQASPGFGYTF. The whole variable domain, remainder taken from reference TRBV29-1 and TRBJ1-2, is SAVISQKPSRDICQRGTSLTIQCQVDSQVTMMFWYRQQPGQSLTLIATANQGSEATYESGFVIDKFPISRPNLTFSTLTVSNMSPEDSSIYLCSVGQASPGFGYTFGSGTRLTVV.

The rearrangement uses TRBV5-1 and TRBJ2-3; 9 bases are a match to TRBD2. The CDR3 spans 14 residues. Germline-derived CDR1 and CDR2 are SGHRS and YFSETQ. Trimming at V came to 2 bases and at J to 5 bases, leaving 3 bases not matched to a gene. The CDR3 loop is CASSFGGRGDTQYF. The CDR3 DNA sequence: TGCGCCAGCAGCTTTGGCGGGAGGGGAGATACGCAGTATTTT. The whole variable domain, filled in from reference TRBV5-1 and TRBJ2-3, reads KAGVTQTPRYLIKTRGQQVTLSCSPISGHRSVSWYQQTPGQGLQFLFEYFSETQRNKGNFPGRFSGRQFSNSRSEMNVSTLELGDSALYLCASSFGGRGDTQYFGPGTRLTVL.

This clone has just a few counts. The same CDR3 also results from other DNA sequences found in this sample. The genes are TRBV5-8 and TRBJ2-7; 9 bases are a match to TRBD2. The V gene end was trimmed by 4 bases and the J gene end by 0 bases; junction bases not matched to a gene: 5. Germline CDR1 SGHTS, CDR2 YDEGEE. The CDR3 is 15 amino acids. The CDR3 bases are TGTGCCAGCAGCACCGGGACTAGCAACTCCTACGAGCAGTACTTC. This encodes CASSTGTSNSYEQYF. Filled out from reference TRBV5-8 and TRBJ2-7, the complete variable domain reads EAGVTQSPTHLIKTRGQQATLRCSPISGHTSVYWYQQALGLGLQFLLWYDEGEERNRGNFPPRFSGRQFPNYSSELNVNALELEDSALYLCASSTGTSNSYEQYFGPGTRLTVT.

V gene TRBV6-5 combines with J gene TRBJ2-5, with a possible D match to TRBD1 (7 bases). CDR1 MNHEY and CDR2 SVGAGI come from the germline V gene. CDR3 size: 13 residues. V was shortened by 6 bases and J by 4 bases, with 12 bases between the two germline ends. The CDR3 region has the DNA TGTGCCAGCAGAAGACAGGGAGGAGAGACCCAGTACTTC. Translating gives CASRRQGGETQYF.

V and J are TRBV30 and TRBJ2-7; 9 bases align to TRBD2. Germline V gives CDR1 GTSNPN, CDR2 SVGIG (reference sequence). The trim removed 5 bases at V and 3 bases at J, leaving 11 bases unmatched. This CDR3 region has 15 residues. This CDR3 is CAWGLSSGTIYEQYF. In DNA, the CDR3 is TGTGCCTGGGGACTATCTAGCGGGACTATCTACGAGCAGTACTTC.

This clone turned up a few times. The chain carries TRBV2 and TRBJ2-3; D is uncertain. V lost 4 bases and J lost 0, with 5 bases in between. The CDR3 contains 13 residues. Looked up from germline, CDR1 is SNHLY and CDR2 is FYNNEI. The CDR3 nucleotides are TGTGCCAGCAGTGTTCAGAGCACAGATACGCAGTATTTT. Translated: CASSVQSTDTQYF. Together with reference TRBV2 and TRBJ2-3, the CDR3 gives the full variable domain: EPEVTQTPSHQVTQMGQEVILRCVPISNHLYFYWYRQILGQKVEFLVSFYNNEISEKSEIFDDQFSVERPDGSNFTLKIRSTKLEDSAMYFCASSVQSTDTQYFGPGTRLTVL.

The chain has TRBV11-1 and TRBJ2-2; D possibly corresponds to TRBD1 (5 bases). The CDR3 length is 15 residues. The V end was cut by 1 base, the J end by 7 bases, with 13 bases between. Germline V gene lookup returns CDR1 SGHAT and CDR2 FQDESV (reference sequence). In nucleotides, the CDR3 is TGTGCCAGCAGCTTAGAGGGGCGCTCTGTCGGGGAGCTGTTTTTT. Its translation: CASSLEGRSVGELFF.

The chain employs TRBV5-1 and TRBJ1-2; 7 bases align to TRBD1. J lost 5 bases, V lost 2 bases, and 9 bases had no gene match. Germline CDR1 is SGHRS and CDR2 is YFSETQ. The CDR3 totals 15 residues. Here the CDR3 reads CASSLQGTPGYGYTF. The CDR3 DNA is TGCGCCAGCAGCTTACAGGGGACTCCGGGGTATGGCTACACCTTC.

The chain combines TRBV18 with TRBJ2-1; TRBD2 matches at 11 bases. V lost 5 bases to trimming and J lost 4 bases; unmatched junction nucleotides: 13. Germline CDR1 KGHSH, CDR2 LQKENI. This CDR3 is 18 amino acids long. CDR3 DNA: TGTGCCAGCTCAGCCCTGGGGTACGGGACTAGCGGATACAATGAGCAGTTCTTC. This sequence encodes CASSALGYGTSGYNEQFF.

This chain uses TRBV28 with TRBJ1-2; D ambiguous. V was cut by 3 bases and J by 4 bases, with 3 bases left in between. Germline V gene data show CDR1 as MDHEN and CDR2 as SYDVKM. The CDR3 is 11 amino acids. Here the CDR3 DNA reads TGTGCCAGCAGTTTCTTCTATGGCTACACCTTC. This sequence encodes CASSFFYGYTF.

CDR3 nucleotides: TGTGCCAGCAGTTTTCTGGGACAGGGCCAACGCTACGAGCAGTACTTC. This sequence encodes CASSFLGQGQRYEQYF. This rearrangement joins TRBV28 to TRBJ2-7; 9 nucleotides align to TRBD1. CDR1 is MDHEN, CDR2 SYDVKM, per germline. CDR3 length: 16 amino acids. V gave up 3 bases and J gave up 3 bases; unmatched junction bases: 9.

The genes are TRBV5-6 and TRBJ2-7; D not certain. V was clipped by 2 bases and J by 0 bases, with 15 bases between them. Germline values: CDR1 SGHDT, CDR2 YYEEEE. The CDR3 is 16 amino acids. CDR3 region: CASSFRFRANSYEQYF. CDR3 bases: TGTGCCAGCAGCTTTCGTTTTCGGGCGAACTCCTACGAGCAGTACTTC.

The chain joins TRBV18 to TRBJ2-5, with D uncertain. CDR1 is KGHSH and CDR2 is LQKENI in the germline V gene. This CDR3 has 14 amino acids. Trimming shortened V by 0 bases and J by 1 base, and 6 bases separated the two germline ends. The CDR3 protein is CASSPPWAQETQYF. The CDR3 bases are TGTGCCAGCTCACCACCGTGGGCCCAAGAGACCCAGTACTTC. Based on the CDR3 plus reference TRBV18 and TRBJ2-5, the full variable domain is NAGVMQNPRHLVRRRGQEARLRCSPMKGHSHVYWYRQLPEEGLKFMVYLQKENIIDESGMPKERFSAEFPKEGPSILRIQQVVRGDSAAYFCASSPPWAQETQYFGPGTRLLVL.

This chain connects TRBV30 to TRBJ1-2; D is unclear. The CDR3 has 14 amino acids. The V gene's germline CDR1 is GTSNPN and CDR2 SVGIG (reference sequence). V gave up 2 bases and J gave up 2 bases, with 12 bases separating them. CDR3 DNA: TGTGCCTGGAGTACGGGGATCAAGAACTATGGCTACACCTTC. Its translation: CAWSTGIKNYGYTF. The complete variable domain, with remaining parts taken from reference TRBV30 and TRBJ1-2, reads SQTIHQWPATLVQPVGSPLSLECTVEGTSNPNLYWYRQAAGRGLQLLFYSVGIGQISSEVPQNLSASRPQDRQFILSSKKLLLSDSGFYLCAWSTGIKNYGYTFGSGTRLTVV.

The chain uses TRBV5-6 and TRBJ1-1; no definite D call. The CDR3 spans 13 residues. From germline, CDR1 is SGHDT and CDR2 YYEEEE. Trimming took 2 bases from V and 6 from J, leaving 11 bases between them. CDR3 DNA: TGTGCCAGCAGCTTCGGGCGGCTCGCTGAAGCTTTCTTT. Amino acids: CASSFGRLAEAFF. The whole variable domain, filled in from reference TRBV5-6 and TRBJ1-1, reads DAGVTQSPTHLIKTRGQQVTLRCSPKSGHDTVSWYQQALGQGPQFIFQYYEEEERQRGNFPDRFSGHQFPNYSSELNVNALLLGDSALYLCASSFGRLAEAFFGQGTRLTVV.

This chain connects TRBV20-1 to TRBJ1-1; D perhaps matches TRBD1 (5 bases). This CDR3 has 11 amino acids. The V end lost 7 bases, the J end lost 2 bases, and 8 bases lay between the germline ends. Germline assignment: CDR1 DFQATT and CDR2 SNEGSKA (reference sequence). The CDR3 reads CSGRENTEAFF. CDR3 DNA sequence: TGCAGTGGCAGGGAAAACACTGAAGCTTTCTTT.